The present TCR beta chain was sequenced within a study of T cells in Graves' hyperthyroidism and ophthalmopathy. Overall study findings and caveats: The model anticipated ophthalmopathy a median about 7.1 months pre-onset. Most clonotypes that expanded in the thyroid above 0.001 also showed up in blood. Separating ophthalmopathy from stable hyperthyroidism was achieved by a 13 V-J model.

Newly diagnosed hyperthyroidism, duration under 2 months, in patients aged 18 to 65. This clonotype showed up many times. Its antigen is not identified. Authors of the study amplified TCR beta CDR3 regions from RNA transcripts. The TCR CDR3 first-round RT-PCR relied on the HTBI primer set. TCRdb fed the multiplex PCR reads into MiXCR, producing one record per CDR3 protein. Counted here are about 520,000 distinct CDR3 sequences, roughly 20% occurring once; the ten biggest clones make up 26%. The origin of this receptor is a man aged 18-30 years with Graves' hyperthyroidism. The material sequenced was blood.

The CDR3 is CASSYVVTYTGELFF. Here the CDR3 DNA reads TGTGCCAGCAGTTACGTAGTAACGTACACCGGGGAGCTGTTTTTT. The rearrangement joins TRBV6-5 to TRBJ2-2; no clear D. V shed 2 bases and J shed 3 bases, with 10 bases lying between them. The CDR3 runs to 15 residues. Germline CDR1 MNHEY, CDR2 SVGAGI.